This T cell receptor (beta chain) was sequenced for a study of blood T cell repertoires in COVID-19. Overall study: T cells, B-cell-depleted T cells, or PBMCs provided the cDNA or gDNA that served as material.

Sequenced by immunoSEQ multiplex PCR; TCRdb stores in-frame clones only, minus some. Counted here are fewer than 350,000 clones, 89% occurring once; the ten biggest clones make up 9.5%. The age range of participants was 18 to 89 years, with residence in about two dozen US areas. Participant-reported clinical history was the basis for cohort assignment. Two negative PCRs, clearance, or symptom resolution were required of recovered Cohort 3 donors. Trimming stripped 0 bases from V and 2 bases from J, with 10 bases between. Germline assignment: CDR1 LNHNV and CDR2 YYDKDF (reference sequence). This CDR3 spans 15 amino acids.

This TCR came from a woman in her 40s who had recovered from COVID-19. Sequencing was performed on PBMCs or T cells enriched from blood (not recorded which). The genes are TRBV15 and TRBJ2-5; possible D gene TRBD1, 5 bases. CDR3 in amino acids: CATSRDLQGQETQYF. The DNA of the CDR3 is TGTGCCACCAGCAGAGATCTCCAGGGTCAAGAGACCCAGTACTTC.